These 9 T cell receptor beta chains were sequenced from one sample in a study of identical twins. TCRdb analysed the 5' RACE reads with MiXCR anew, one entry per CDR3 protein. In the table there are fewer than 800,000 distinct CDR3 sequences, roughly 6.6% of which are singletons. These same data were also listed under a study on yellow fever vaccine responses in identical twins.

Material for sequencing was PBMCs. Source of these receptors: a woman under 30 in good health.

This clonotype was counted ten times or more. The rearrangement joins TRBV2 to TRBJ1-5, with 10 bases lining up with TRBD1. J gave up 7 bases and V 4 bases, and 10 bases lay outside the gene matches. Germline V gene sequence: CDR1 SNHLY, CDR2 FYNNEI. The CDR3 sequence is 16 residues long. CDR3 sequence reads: CASSGQGARSNQPQHF. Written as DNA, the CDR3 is TGTGCCAGCAGTGGACAGGGGGCCAGGTCCAACCAGCCCCAGCATTTT. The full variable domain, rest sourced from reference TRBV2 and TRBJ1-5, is EPEVTQTPSHQVTQMGQEVILRCVPISNHLYFYWYRQILGQKVEFLVSFYNNEISEKSEIFDDQFSVERPDGSNFTLKIRSTKLEDSAMYFCASSGQGARSNQPQHFGDGTRLSIL.

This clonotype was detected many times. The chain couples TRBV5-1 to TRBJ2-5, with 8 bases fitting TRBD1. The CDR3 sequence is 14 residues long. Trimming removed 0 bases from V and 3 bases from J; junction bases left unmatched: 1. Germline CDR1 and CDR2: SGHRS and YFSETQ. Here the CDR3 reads CASSLGTGKETQYF. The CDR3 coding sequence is TGCGCCAGCAGCTTGGGGACAGGGAAAGAGACCCAGTACTTC.

CDR3 amino acids: CATRDTSGNYNEQFF. CDR3 nucleotides: TGTGCCACCAGGGATACTAGCGGGAACTACAATGAGCAGTTCTTC. This chain links TRBV24-1 with TRBJ2-1; TRBD2 agrees at 10 bases. The germline gives CDR1 KGHDR, CDR2 SFDVKD. The CDR3 consists of 15 residues. Unmatched junction bases numbered 5, after V lost 7 bases and J lost 3 bases.

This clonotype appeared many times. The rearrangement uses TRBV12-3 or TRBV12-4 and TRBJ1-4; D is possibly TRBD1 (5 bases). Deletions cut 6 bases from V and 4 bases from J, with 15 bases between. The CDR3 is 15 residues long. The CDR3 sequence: CASSADGGINEKLFF. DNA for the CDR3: TGTGCCAGCAGCGCGGACGGGGGAATTAATGAAAAACTGTTTTTT.

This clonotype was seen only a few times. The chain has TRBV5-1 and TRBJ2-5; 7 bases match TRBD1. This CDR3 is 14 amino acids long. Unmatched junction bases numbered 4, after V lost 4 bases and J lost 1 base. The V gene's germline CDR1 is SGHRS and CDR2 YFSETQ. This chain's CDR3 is CASSEGQPQETQYF. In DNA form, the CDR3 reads TGCGCCAGCAGCGAGGGACAGCCCCAAGAGACCCAGTACTTC.

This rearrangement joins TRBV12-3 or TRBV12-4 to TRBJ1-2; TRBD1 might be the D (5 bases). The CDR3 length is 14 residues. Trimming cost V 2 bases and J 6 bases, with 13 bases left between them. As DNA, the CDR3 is TGTGCCAGCAGTTTAAGGGGAGTTGTTAATGGCTACACCTTC. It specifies CASSLRGVVNGYTF.

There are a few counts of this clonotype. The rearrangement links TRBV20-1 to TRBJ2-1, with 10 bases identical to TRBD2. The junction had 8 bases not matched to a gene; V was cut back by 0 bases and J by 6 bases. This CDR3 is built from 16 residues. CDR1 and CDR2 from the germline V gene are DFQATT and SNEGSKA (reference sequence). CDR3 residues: CSARDLAGEVINEQFF. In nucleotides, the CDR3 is TGCAGTGCTAGAGACCTAGCGGGAGAGGTGATCAATGAGCAGTTCTTC.

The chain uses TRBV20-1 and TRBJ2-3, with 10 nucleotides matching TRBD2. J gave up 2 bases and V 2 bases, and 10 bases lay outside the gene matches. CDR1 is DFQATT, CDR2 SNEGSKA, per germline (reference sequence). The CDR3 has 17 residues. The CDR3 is CSARFHSGGLFTDTQYF. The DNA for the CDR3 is TGCAGTGCTAGATTCCATAGCGGGGGGTTATTCACAGATACGCAGTATTTT.

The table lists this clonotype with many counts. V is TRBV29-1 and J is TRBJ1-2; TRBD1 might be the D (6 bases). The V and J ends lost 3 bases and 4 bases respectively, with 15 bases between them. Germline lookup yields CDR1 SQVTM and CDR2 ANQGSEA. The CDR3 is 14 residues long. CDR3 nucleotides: TGCAGCGTTGAGTCAGGGGCCTTGCTCTATGGCTACACCTTC. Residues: CSVESGALLYGYTF.